A single sample is the source of the 30 T cell receptor beta chains below, sequenced in a study of tumour-infiltrating T cells in Burkitt lymphoma. TCRdb keeps only in-frame clones here, not all; method: immunoSEQ multiplex PCR. The table includes 43,000 or so clones, 31% detected once. The material sequenced was tumor tissue. Receptors originate from a human donor with Burkitt lymphoma.

V gene TRBV30 combines with J gene TRBJ1-5, with 7 bases identical to TRBD1. The CDR3 spans 19 residues. The V segment lost 0 bases and the J segment 6 bases; nucleotides outside the gene matches: 20. Germline CDR1 and CDR2: GTSNPN and SVGIG (reference sequence). In nucleotides, the CDR3 is TGTGCCTGGAGTGTAGATCCGACAGGGATAGTTGAGGGTGGTCAGCCCCAGCATTTT. Translating gives CAWSVDPTGIVEGGQPQHF. Supplemented by reference TRBV30 and TRBJ1-5, the full variable domain reads SQTIHQWPATLVQPVGSPLSLECTVEGTSNPNLYWYRQAAGRGLQLLFYSVGIGQISSEVPQNLSASRPQDRQFILSSKKLLLSDSGFYLCAWSVDPTGIVEGGQPQHFGDGTRLSIL.

The gene calls are TRBV5-4 and TRBJ2-2, with D possibly being TRBD1 (6 bases). The germline V and J ends were trimmed by 1 base and 3 bases, with 13 bases remaining between them. The CDR3 totals 16 residues. CDR1 is SGHNT and CDR2 is YYREEE in the germline V gene (reference sequence). This chain's CDR3 is CASSLYNRVHTGELFF. The CDR3, as DNA: TGTGCCAGCAGCTTGTACAACAGGGTTCACACCGGGGAGCTGTTTTTT.

The chain recombines TRBV28 with TRBJ1-5; D not certain. The V end lost 6 bases, the J end lost 6 bases, and 18 bases lay between the germline ends. Looked up from germline, CDR1 is MDHEN and CDR2 is SYDVKM. The CDR3 is 15 amino acids. The DNA of the CDR3 is TGTGCCAGCAGACCCCCGGGAGCTAAAGGTCAGCCCCAGCATTTT. This gives the protein CASRPPGAKGQPQHF. Using reference TRBV28 and TRBJ1-5 for the parts outside the CDR3, the full variable domain is DVKVTQSSRYLVKRTGEKVFLECVQDMDHENMFWYRQDPGLGLRLIYFSYDVKMKEKGDIPEGYSVSREKKERFSLILESASTNQTSMYLCASRPPGAKGQPQHFGDGTRLSIL.

This clone was seen just once. This sequence joins TRBV19 and TRBJ1-2, with D perhaps matching TRBD1 (6 bases). The germline V gene has CDR1 LNHDA and CDR2 SQIVND (reference sequence). This CDR3 spans 15 amino acids. V gave up 4 bases and J gave up 0 bases, with 12 bases separating them. In DNA form, the CDR3 reads TGTGCCAGTAGTACAACAGGGAGCGCTAACTATGGCTACACCTTC. Translated: CASSTTGSANYGYTF. The entire variable domain, with the rest obtained from reference TRBV19 and TRBJ1-2, is as follows: DGGITQSPKYLFRKEGQNVTLSCEQNLNHDAMYWYRQDPGQGLRLIYYSQIVNDFQKGDIAEGYSVSREKKESFPLTVTSAQKNPTAFYLCASSTTGSANYGYTFGSGTRLTVV.

V gene TRBV18 combines with J gene TRBJ2-7; 7 bases line up with TRBD2. The CDR3 loop spans 12 amino acids. V lost 6 bases to trimming and J lost 9 bases; unmatched junction nucleotides: 8. The germline gives CDR1 KGHSH, CDR2 LQKENI. As DNA, the CDR3 is TGTGCCAGCTCGTCGCCCCCGGGGGGGCAGTACTTC. It translates to CASSSPPGGQYF.

This rearrangement joins TRBV5-6 to TRBJ2-7, with 8 bases lining up with TRBD2. The J segment lost 6 bases and the V segment lost 1 base, leaving 9 bases of the junction unmatched. CDR3 size: 15 residues. In germline, CDR1 is SGHDT, CDR2 YYEEEE. CDR3 DNA sequence: TGTGCCAGCAGCTTGTTCTCCGGGGGGGCCCGCGAGCAGTACTTC. The encoded protein is CASSLFSGGAREQYF.

The rearrangement links TRBV4-1 to TRBJ2-6; D ambiguous. The V gene's germline CDR1 is MGHRA and CDR2 YSYEKL. Trimming cost V 0 bases and J 2 bases, with 11 bases left between them. There are 17 residues in the CDR3. The CDR3 loop is CASSQDRSAAGANVLTF. Here the CDR3 DNA reads TGCGCCAGCAGCCAAGATAGGTCAGCCGCTGGGGCCAACGTCCTGACTTTC.

The chain combines TRBV7-9 with TRBJ2-7; 7 bases are shared with TRBD1. CDR1 is SEHNR and CDR2 is FQNEAQ in the germline V gene (reference sequence). The ends lost 2 bases at V and 2 bases at J; junction bases unmatched: 3. The length of the CDR3 is 14 residues. CDR3 bases: TGTGCCAGCAGCTTAAGAGGGGGCCCCTACGAGCAGTACTTC. Translating gives CASSLRGGPYEQYF.

This clone showed up just a few times. This rearrangement joins TRBV11-2 to TRBJ1-6; no firm D call. Trimming pared 5 bases from V and 5 bases from J, leaving 10 bases between. The CDR3 is 14 amino acids. Germline-derived CDR1 and CDR2 are SGHAT and FQNNGV. CDR3 residues: CASSRSGNNSPLHF. The CDR3 region has the DNA TGTGCCAGCAGCCGGTCGGGCAATAATTCACCCCTCCACTTT.

This chain uses TRBV6-6 with TRBJ1-2; no clear D. The CDR3 contains 16 residues. Germline assignment: CDR1 MNHNY and CDR2 SVGAGI (reference sequence). Trimming pared 2 bases from V and 2 bases from J, leaving 15 bases between. CDR3 sequence (DNA): TGTGCCAGCAGTTACCCCGGTTGGACGGGGAACTATGGCTACACCTTC. Its translation is CASSYPGWTGNYGYTF.

This chain connects TRBV5-1 to TRBJ2-7; 8 bases line up with TRBD2. Germline loops: CDR1 SGHRS, CDR2 YFSETQ. The ends lost 2 bases at V and 8 bases at J; junction bases unmatched: 6. This CDR3 has 13 residues. CDR3 sequence: CASSLNGREQQYF. CDR3 in DNA: TGCGCCAGCAGCTTAAACGGGAGGGAGCAGCAGTACTTC.

The J gene is TRBJ1-1, the V gene TRBV9; the match to TRBD1 covers 7 bases. V shed 4 bases and J 4 bases; nucleotides not matched to a gene: 4. The CDR3 totals 13 residues. The V gene's germline CDR1 is SGDLS and CDR2 YYNGEE. This CDR3 reads CASSKTGTTEAFF. CDR3 bases: TGTGCCAGCAGCAAGACAGGGACCACTGAAGCTTTCTTT.

This clone was counted a few times. The V call is TRBV9, the J call TRBJ2-2, with D possibly matching TRBD2 (5 bases). The CDR3 is 15 amino acids. V lost 3 bases and J lost 0, with 9 bases in between. The germline CDR1 and CDR2 sequences are SGDLS and YYNGEE. CDR3 nucleotide sequence: TGTGCCAGCAGCGCCAGCGGCGCGAACACCGGGGAGCTGTTTTTT. It encodes CASSASGANTGELFF.

The table lists this clone with a few counts. The V and J genes are TRBV5-6 and TRBJ2-5, with D unresolved. From germline, CDR1 is SGHDT and CDR2 YYEEEE. CDR3 length equals 11 residues. V lost 0 bases and J lost 3, with 0 bases in between. This CDR3 is CASSLEETQYF. In DNA form, the CDR3 reads TGTGCCAGCAGCTTGGAAGAGACCCAGTACTTC. Together with reference TRBV5-6 and TRBJ2-5, the CDR3 gives the full variable domain: DAGVTQSPTHLIKTRGQQVTLRCSPKSGHDTVSWYQQALGQGPQFIFQYYEEEERQRGNFPDRFSGHQFPNYSSELNVNALLLGDSALYLCASSLEETQYFGPGTRLLVL.

In this sample, this clone turned up a few times. The genes are TRBV15 and TRBJ1-2; unclear D gene. Germline CDR1 LNHNV, CDR2 YYDKDF (reference sequence). Deletions cut 0 bases from V and 5 bases from J, with 10 bases between. The CDR3 loop spans 14 amino acids. CDR3 residues: CATSRDRWVYGYTF. The CDR3 DNA reads TGTGCCACCAGCAGAGATAGGTGGGTTTATGGCTACACCTTC. Using reference TRBV15 and TRBJ1-2 for the parts outside the CDR3, the full variable domain is DAMVIQNPRYQVTQFGKPVTLSCSQTLNHNVMYWYQQKSSQAPKLLFHYYDKDFNNEADTPDNFQSRRPNTSFCFLDIRSPGLGDTAMYLCATSRDRWVYGYTFGSGTRLTVV.

The chain carries TRBV4-1 and TRBJ1-1; 7 bases are shared with TRBD1. V dropped 7 bases and J dropped 2; count of bases not matched to a gene: 10. Germline V gene sequence: CDR1 MGHRA, CDR2 YSYEKL. The CDR3 spans 15 residues. DNA for the CDR3: TGCGCCAGCACCGACCGACAGGGCGGAAACACTGAAGCTTTCTTT. The encoded protein is CASTDRQGGNTEAFF.

The CDR3 here is CASSQDSGGSYGYTF. The DNA of the CDR3 is TGTGCCAGCAGCCAAGATTCAGGGGGGAGCTATGGCTACACCTTC. The chain employs TRBV4-2 and TRBJ1-2; TRBD1 matches at 7 bases. Unmatched junction bases numbered 5, after V lost 0 bases and J lost 4 bases. The CDR3 is made up of 15 amino acids. Germline V gene lookup returns CDR1 LGHNA and CDR2 YNFKEQ.

V and J are TRBV6-6 and TRBJ1-3; 10 bases agree with TRBD1. The CDR3 is 13 residues long. Germline-derived CDR1 and CDR2 are MNHNY and SVGAGI (reference sequence). The ends lost 11 bases at V and 3 bases at J; junction bases unmatched: 4. DNA of the CDR3: TGTGCCGCAAGGACAGGGGGTGGAAACACCATATATTTT. This codes for CAARTGGGNTIYF.

There are a few counts of this clone. This rearrangement joins TRBV7-3 to TRBJ1-2; maybe TRBD1 (5 bases). The germline V and J ends were trimmed by 0 bases and 5 bases, with 13 bases remaining between them. This CDR3 has 15 residues. Germline CDR1 is SGHTA and CDR2 is FQGTGA. CDR3: CASSLTDPRGYGYTF. CDR3 nucleotides: TGTGCCAGCAGCTTAACGGACCCCCGGGGGTATGGCTACACCTTC.

This chain connects TRBV2 to TRBJ2-7; possibly TRBD1 or TRBD2 for D (5 bases each). The CDR3 is 13 amino acids. The germline CDR1 and CDR2 sequences are SNHLY and FYNNEI. V was trimmed by 6 bases and J by 7 bases, leaving 16 bases between them. The CDR3 nucleotides are TGTGCCAGCAGAATAGCCAGGGAGTTGGAGCAGTACTTC. This translates into CASRIARELEQYF.

The gene calls are TRBV12-5 and TRBJ2-1; 9 bases are a match to TRBD2. The V gene's germline CDR1 is LGHNT and CDR2 FRNRAP. This CDR3 has 14 residues. V was pared by 4 bases and J by 6 bases, with 4 bases of the junction left unmatched. This CDR3 reads CASGSTSGPNEQFF. CDR3 coding DNA: TGTGCTAGTGGTTCGACTAGCGGACCCAATGAGCAGTTCTTC.

The V and J genes are TRBV4-2 and TRBJ1-4; D perhaps matches TRBD1 (5 bases). The CDR3 covers 15 residues. With 0 bases removed from V and 4 bases from J, the gap between germline ends came to 9 bases. The V gene's germline CDR1 is LGHNA and CDR2 YNFKEQ. The CDR3 region has the DNA TGTGCCAGCAGCCAAGATAGGCAGGGTAATGAAAAACTGTTTTTT. It encodes CASSQDRQGNEKLFF.

The chain links TRBV7-9 to TRBJ2-2; no firm D call. The germline V gene encodes CDR1 SEHNR and CDR2 FQNEAQ (reference sequence). This CDR3 contains 14 residues. The V end lost 7 bases, the J end lost 0 bases, and 9 bases lay between the germline ends. CDR3 coding DNA: TGTGCCAGCACTCCCCCTCCGAACACCGGGGAGCTGTTTTTT. This translates into CASTPPPNTGELFF. Full variable domain (missing parts from reference TRBV7-9 and TRBJ2-2): DTGVSQNPRHKITKRGQNVTFRCDPISEHNRLYWYRQTLGQGPEFLTYFQNEAQLEKSRLLSDRFSAERPKGSFSTLEIQRTEQGDSAMYLCASTPPPNTGELFFGEGSRLTVL.

This chain joins TRBV29-1 and TRBJ1-4, with 7 bases identical to TRBD1. CDR1 SQVTM and CDR2 ANQGSEA come from the germline V gene. This CDR3 is built from 14 residues. With 6 bases clipped from V and 3 bases from J, the junction kept 7 bases outside the gene matches. The CDR3 coding sequence is TGCAGCGTGAAGACAGGGTCTGCTAATGAAAAACTGTTTTTT. Translated: CSVKTGSANEKLFF.

The chain couples TRBV7-3 to TRBJ2-3; D gene uncertain. Per the germline V gene, CDR1 is SGHTA and CDR2 is FQGTGA. The length of the CDR3 is 13 residues. Trimming shortened V by 3 bases and J by 2 bases, and 6 bases separated the two germline ends. For the CDR3, the DNA is TGTGCCAGCAGCTTGGGCGACACAGATACGCAGTATTTT. Encoded protein: CASSLGDTDTQYF.

The chain uses TRBV10-3 and TRBJ1-6, with a tentative D call TRBD1 (5 bases). Germline V gives CDR1 ENHRY, CDR2 SYGVKD. The CDR3 loop spans 14 amino acids. Trimming left V 7 bases short and J 7 bases short, with 14 bases between. CDR3 DNA: TGTGCCATCAAGCAGGGACGGGGGAATTCACCCCTCCACTTT. Amino acid sequence: CAIKQGRGNSPLHF.

This clone turned up a few times. The chain joins TRBV5-1 to TRBJ1-4, with D hard to call. Germline CDR1 reads SGHRS; CDR2 reads YFSETQ. This CDR3 region has 14 residues. V was trimmed by 0 bases and J by 5 bases, leaving 8 bases between them. In DNA, the CDR3 is TGCGCCAGCAGCTTGGGACAAGGCAATGAAAAACTGTTTTTT. Translating gives CASSLGQGNEKLFF.

The sample holds a few counts of this clone. This chain joins TRBV7-9 and TRBJ2-1, with 12 bases lining up with TRBD2. V shed 4 bases and J 4 bases; nucleotides not matched to a gene: 5. Looked up from germline, CDR1 is SEHNR and CDR2 is FQNEAQ (reference sequence). This CDR3 contains 16 residues. The CDR3 spells CASSSLAGGQYNEQFF. The CDR3 DNA reads TGTGCCAGCAGCTCTCTAGCGGGGGGGCAATACAATGAGCAGTTCTTC.

V gene TRBV6-5 combines with J gene TRBJ1-1, with D possibly being TRBD1 (5 bases). Per the germline V gene, CDR1 is MNHEY and CDR2 is SVGAGI. The CDR3 loop spans 15 amino acids. V was pared by 2 bases and J by 4 bases, with 14 bases between. The CDR3 here is CASSYGQGGSTEAFF. DNA for the CDR3: TGTGCCAGCAGTTACGGCCAGGGAGGTAGCACTGAAGCTTTCTTT.

This chain joins TRBV6-4 and TRBJ2-1; 7 nucleotides align to TRBD2. Germline V gene sequence: CDR1 MRHNA, CDR2 SNTAGT. The CDR3 is made up of 15 amino acids. Unmatched junction bases numbered 13, after V lost 6 bases and J lost 8 bases. The CDR3 DNA reads as TGTGCCAGCAGGGAGTGGACCCATCGGGGGGATGAGCAGTTCTTC. It codes for CASREWTHRGDEQFF.